The source of this TCR beta chain is a study of blood T cells in healthy people across ages. Study-wide findings and caveats: Donor CMV status was unknown, possibly confounding expanded clonotype changes. Considered underestimates were the diversity estimates obtained from one million T cells.

There are a few counts of this clonotype. Its specificity is not known. CDR1 is SGHRS and CDR2 is YFSETQ in the germline V gene. CDR3 length: 15 amino acids. The V end was cut by 0 bases, the J end by 3 bases, with 10 bases between. A second PCR of roughly 7 to 11 cycles used a sample-barcoded 5' primer and a J-beta primer mix. TCRdb reanalysed the 5' RACE reads using MiXCR and keeps one entry per CDR3 protein. In the table there are approximately 1,100,000 distinct CDR3 sequences, less than 50% of which are singletons. This chain uses TRBV5-1 with TRBJ2-4; D is perhaps TRBD1 (5 bases). The TCR was taken from a woman aged 55-69 years in good health. Sequenced input: blood. This CDR3 reads CASSLGGAGKNIQYF. DNA for the CDR3: TGCGCCAGCAGCTTGGGTGGGGCCGGCAAAAACATTCAGTACTTC.